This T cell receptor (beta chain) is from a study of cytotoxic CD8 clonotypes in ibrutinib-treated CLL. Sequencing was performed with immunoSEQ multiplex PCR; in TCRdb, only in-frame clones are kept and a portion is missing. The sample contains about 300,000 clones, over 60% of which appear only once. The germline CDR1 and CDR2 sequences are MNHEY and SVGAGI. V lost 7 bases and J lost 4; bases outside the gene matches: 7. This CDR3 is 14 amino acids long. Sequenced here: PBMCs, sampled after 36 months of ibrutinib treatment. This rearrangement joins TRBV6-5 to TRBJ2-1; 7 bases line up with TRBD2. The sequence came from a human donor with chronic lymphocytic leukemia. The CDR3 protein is CASKKELAYNEQFF. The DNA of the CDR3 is TGTGCCAGCAAGAAAGAACTAGCGTACAATGAGCAGTTCTTC.